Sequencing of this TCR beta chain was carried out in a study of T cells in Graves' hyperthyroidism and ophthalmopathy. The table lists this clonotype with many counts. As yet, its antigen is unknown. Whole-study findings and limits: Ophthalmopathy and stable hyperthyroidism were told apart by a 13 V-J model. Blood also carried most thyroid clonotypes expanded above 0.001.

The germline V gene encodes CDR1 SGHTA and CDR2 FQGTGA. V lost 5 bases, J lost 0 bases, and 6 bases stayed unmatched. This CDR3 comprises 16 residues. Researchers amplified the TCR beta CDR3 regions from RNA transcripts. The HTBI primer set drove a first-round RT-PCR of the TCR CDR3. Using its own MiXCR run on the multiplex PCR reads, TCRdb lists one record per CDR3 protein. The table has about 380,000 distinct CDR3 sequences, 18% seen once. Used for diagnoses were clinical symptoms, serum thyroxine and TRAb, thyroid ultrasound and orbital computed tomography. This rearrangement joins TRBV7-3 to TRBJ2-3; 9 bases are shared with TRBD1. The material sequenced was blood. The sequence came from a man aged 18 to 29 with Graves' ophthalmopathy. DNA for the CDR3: TGTGCCAGCAGCCTAGGGACAGGGCCCAGCACAGATACGCAGTATTTT. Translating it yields CASSLGTGPSTDTQYF.